This T cell receptor (beta chain) is from a study of blood T cell repertoires in COVID-19. There are 14 residues in the CDR3. Germline CDR1 is SGHTS and CDR2 is YDEGEE. V was cut by 1 base and J by 1 base, with 8 bases left in between. Many counts were recorded for this clone. Sequenced by immunoSEQ multiplex PCR; TCRdb stores in-frame clones only, minus some. The table lists around 180,000 clones, 80% to 90% of them singletons. The chain links TRBV5-8 to TRBJ2-5; D uncertain. This sequence originates from a man in his sixties with acute or convalescent COVID-19. Sequencing was done on a sample of peripheral blood. The CDR3 DNA follows: TGTGCCAGCAGCTTGATCCGCAGCCAAGAGACCCAGTACTTC. Residues: CASSLIRSQETQYF.